These 26 T cell receptor beta chains originate from one sample sequenced in a study of Graves' ophthalmopathy and Graves' hyperthyroidism. Amplified TCR beta CDR3 regions were obtained using RNA transcripts as template. RT-PCR in the first round used HTBI primers; a second-round multiplex PCR followed. TCRdb recomputed calls from the multiplex PCR reads with MiXCR, one row per CDR3 protein. The sample holds a few hundred thousand distinct CDR3 sequences, around a fifth seen once. Material for sequencing was peripheral blood. These receptors were collected from a woman aged 45-59 years with Graves' ophthalmopathy.

The table lists this clonotype with many counts. The chain employs TRBV28 and TRBJ1-5, with D possibly being TRBD1 (5 bases). Germline V gene data show CDR1 as MDHEN and CDR2 as SYDVKM. The CDR3 is 15 residues long. V lost 1 base and J lost 3, with 10 bases in between. The CDR3: CASSLSPGYNQPQHF. CDR3 DNA sequence: TGTGCCAGCAGTTTATCTCCAGGGTACAATCAGCCCCAGCATTTT.

This clonotype has ten or more counts. The chain uses TRBV7-9 and TRBJ2-7, with 9 bases matching TRBD1. The V gene end was trimmed by 1 base and the J gene end by 5 bases; junction bases not matched to a gene: 6. This CDR3 spans 15 amino acids. Germline V lookup: CDR1 SEHNR, CDR2 FQNEAQ (reference sequence). The CDR3 nucleotides read TGTGCCAGCAGCTTAGTGGGGACAGGGAGCCACGAGCAGTACTTC. Translating gives CASSLVGTGSHEQYF.

J is TRBJ2-2 and V is TRBV5-1, with D unresolved. From germline, CDR1 is SGHRS and CDR2 YFSETQ. This CDR3 comprises 16 residues. The germline V and J ends were trimmed by 1 base and 1 base, with 11 bases remaining between them. The CDR3 sequence is CASSLRRDGNTGELFF. The CDR3 DNA reads TGCGCCAGCAGCTTGCGACGCGACGGGAACACCGGGGAGCTGTTTTTT.

This chain links TRBV7-8 with TRBJ2-7; D is uncertain. V shed 5 bases and J shed 5 bases, with 13 bases lying between them. Germline V lookup: CDR1 SGHVS, CDR2 FQNEAQ. The length of the CDR3 is 13 residues. The CDR3 here is CASSPPAADEQYF. The CDR3 nucleotides are TGTGCCAGCAGCCCCCCGGCGGCAGACGAGCAGTACTTC.

The CDR3 nucleotides are TGTGCCAGCAGCTTAGCCCTCTTAGGGCACACTGAAGCTTTCTTT. This codes for CASSLALLGHTEAFF. This rearrangement joins TRBV7-2 to TRBJ1-1; D ambiguous. Germline values: CDR1 SGHTA, CDR2 FQGNSA. There are 15 residues in the CDR3. The V end lost 0 bases, the J end lost 3 bases, and 11 bases lay between the germline ends.

V is TRBV5-1 and J is TRBJ1-6; D remains unclear. The CDR3 has 17 residues. Trimming pared 4 bases from V and 3 bases from J, leaving 17 bases between. The germline gives CDR1 SGHRS, CDR2 YFSETQ. The CDR3 sequence is CASSRDFQVYYNSPLHF. CDR3 DNA: TGCGCCAGCAGCCGAGACTTTCAGGTTTACTATAATTCACCCCTCCACTTT.

This clonotype occurred many times. The chain links TRBV29-1 to TRBJ2-7, with 7 bases matching TRBD2. V lost 7 bases and J lost 0; bases outside the gene matches: 6. The CDR3 has 13 residues. CDR1 SQVTM and CDR2 ANQGSEA come from the germline V gene. The CDR3 region has the DNA TGCAGCGCACGCAGGACTAGCTCCTACGAGCAGTACTTC. Protein sequence: CSARRTSSYEQYF.

This clonotype has a count of ten or more. The V gene is TRBV2, the J gene TRBJ1-1; the D is unclear. With 5 bases removed from V and 1 base from J, the gap between germline ends came to 14 bases. CDR3 length equals 15 residues. CDR1 is SNHLY and CDR2 is FYNNEI in the germline V gene. The CDR3 DNA reads TGTGCCAGCAGTATAGCCGGGCAGCCGAACACTGAAGCTTTCTTT. Translation gives CASSIAGQPNTEAFF.

This clonotype was seen many times. The chain has TRBV6-5 and TRBJ1-5; D uncertain. Germline values: CDR1 MNHEY, CDR2 SVGAGI. This CDR3 has 16 amino acids. V was cut by 2 bases and J by 4 bases, with 15 bases left in between. The CDR3, as DNA: TGTGCCAGCAGTTACGGGCTGGGGAGGGAGAATCAGCCCCAGCATTTT. Residues: CASSYGLGRENQPQHF.

Comments on this clonotype: This could be a read error, since a much larger clone is one nucleotide away. The chain has TRBV6-2 or TRBV6-3 and TRBJ2-5; 11 positions agree with TRBD1. Germline V gene sequence: CDR1 MNHEY, CDR2 SVGEGT. The CDR3 length is 17 residues. The CDR3 sequence is CASSYRTGGKYQETPYF. DNA of the CDR3: TGTGCCAGCAGTTACCGGACAGGGGGCAAGTACCAAGAGACCCCGTACTTC.

This clonotype was observed many times. The chain uses TRBV18 and TRBJ2-5; maybe TRBD2 (6 bases). Germline V gene sequence: CDR1 KGHSH, CDR2 LQKENI. This CDR3 is 13 amino acids long. Trimming removed 6 bases at V and 1 base at J, with 9 bases between. The DNA of the CDR3 is TGTGCCAGCTCTGGGGGACTCCAAGAGACCCAGTACTTC. As protein: CASSGGLQETQYF.

The sample holds a few counts of this clonotype. The conserved closing phenylalanine or tryptophan is absent in this CDR3, likely reflecting a read error. The J gene is TRBJ2-4, the V gene TRBV6-1; perhaps TRBD1 as D (6 bases). Trimming cost V 10 bases and J 2 bases, with 18 bases left between them. The V gene's germline CDR1 is MNHNS and CDR2 SASEGT. CDR3 length equals 15 residues. DNA of the CDR3: TGTGCCACGCTCCTAGGGGGTTTCACCAAAAACATTCAGTACCTC. Protein: CATLLGGFTKNIQYL.

This clonotype was seen repeatedly, ten times or more. One base away lies a much larger clone, so this may be a sequencing read error. The chain uses TRBV12-3 or TRBV12-4 and TRBJ2-7; perhaps TRBD1 as D (6 bases). This CDR3 is 14 amino acids long. The chain's CDR3 is CASRWGLGSCEQYF. CDR3 coding DNA: TGTGCCAGCAGGTGGGGGCTGGGCTCCTGCGAGCAGTACTTC.

This clonotype has a handful of counts. The rearrangement links TRBV3-1 to TRBJ1-5; D gene uncertain. Germline V gene sequence: CDR1 LGHDT, CDR2 YNNKEL (reference sequence). The V and J ends lost 6 bases and 3 bases respectively, with 15 bases between them. CDR3 length: 15 amino acids. The CDR3 loop is CASRSVRLFNQPQHF. CDR3 in DNA: TGTGCCAGCAGATCTGTGCGGCTCTTCAATCAGCCCCAGCATTTT.

This rearrangement joins TRBV5-1 to TRBJ2-7; TRBD1 agrees at 11 bases. CDR1 and CDR2 (germline): SGHRS, YFSETQ. The CDR3 totals 13 residues. The V gene end was trimmed by 5 bases and the J gene end by 4 bases; junction bases not matched to a gene: 2. The CDR3 protein is CASRDRGRYEQYF. CDR3 in DNA: TGCGCCAGCAGGGACAGGGGGCGATACGAGCAGTACTTC.

This clonotype was observed many times. The genes are TRBV6-1 and TRBJ1-5, with 10 bases fitting TRBD1. The CDR3 loop spans 17 amino acids. Germline values: CDR1 MNHNS, CDR2 SASEGT. V was clipped by 6 bases and J by 0 bases; unmatched bases: 8. CDR3 bases: TGTGCCAGCAGAACCGGGACAGGGGCGAATAGCAATCAGCCCCAGCATTTT. Its translation: CASRTGTGANSNQPQHF.

This clonotype appeared many times. The chain has TRBV20-1 and TRBJ2-5, with 9 nucleotides matching TRBD2. From germline, CDR1 is DFQATT and CDR2 SNEGSKA (reference sequence). The CDR3 runs 14 residues. V lost 1 base to trimming and J lost 5 bases; unmatched junction nucleotides: 5. In DNA, the CDR3 is TGCAGTGCTAGAGTGATAGCGGGAGTCGAGACCCAGTACTTC. Amino acids: CSARVIAGVETQYF.

This clonotype was picked up many times. J is TRBJ2-2 and V is TRBV2, with 8 positions matching TRBD1. The V gene's germline CDR1 is SNHLY and CDR2 FYNNEI. V lost 3 bases and J lost 6; bases outside the gene matches: 3. This CDR3 spans 14 amino acids. CDR3 nucleotides: TGTGCCAGCAGTGAGGTGACAGGGGCCGGGGAGCTGTTTTTT. Translated, it gives CASSEVTGAGELFF.

The chain recombines TRBV28 with TRBJ2-7, with a possible D match to TRBD1 (6 bases). Germline lookup yields CDR1 MDHEN and CDR2 SYDVKM. The CDR3 runs to 14 residues. The ends were cut back, 2 bases at V and 1 base at J, with 9 bases in the middle. CDR3 DNA: TGTGCCAGCAGTTTACAGGGGCAGTCCTACGAGCAGTACTTC. This sequence encodes CASSLQGQSYEQYF. Based on the CDR3 plus reference TRBV28 and TRBJ2-7, the full variable domain is DVKVTQSSRYLVKRTGEKVFLECVQDMDHENMFWYRQDPGLGLRLIYFSYDVKMKEKGDIPEGYSVSREKKERFSLILESASTNQTSMYLCASSLQGQSYEQYFGPGTRLTVT.

This clonotype was recorded at least ten times. The rearrangement joins TRBV6-5 to TRBJ1-1; the D gene is possibly TRBD1 (5 bases). V was trimmed by 4 bases and J by 6 bases, leaving 6 bases between them. From germline, CDR1 is MNHEY and CDR2 SVGAGI. This CDR3 comprises 11 residues. The CDR3 sequence is CASSWGAEAFF. CDR3 DNA: TGTGCCAGCAGTTGGGGCGCTGAAGCTTTCTTT.

This rearrangement joins TRBV6-1 to TRBJ2-2; the match to TRBD2 covers 7 bases. The CDR3 has 12 amino acids. J lost 5 bases, V lost 8 bases, and 2 bases had no gene match. Germline V gives CDR1 MNHNS, CDR2 SASEGT. The DNA for the CDR3 is TGTGCCAGCTGGGGAGGGACCGGGGAGCTGTTTTTT. It translates to CASWGGTGELFF.

A few counts support this clonotype. The chain uses TRBV20-1 and TRBJ2-2; D remains ambiguous. V was shortened by 6 bases and J by 4 bases, with 9 bases between the two germline ends. The CDR3 runs to 12 residues. From germline, CDR1 is DFQATT and CDR2 SNEGSKA (reference sequence). The CDR3 loop is CSARRGTGELFF. CDR3 DNA: TGCAGTGCGCGGAGAGGCACCGGGGAGCTGTTTTTT.

This clonotype was counted ten times or more. The chain couples TRBV11-2 to TRBJ2-7; 8 bases map to TRBD1. Trimming at V came to 3 bases and at J to 5 bases, leaving 3 bases not matched to a gene. The germline gives CDR1 SGHAT, CDR2 FQNNGV. This CDR3 is built from 13 residues. The CDR3 sequence is CASSFQGADEQYF. CDR3 DNA sequence: TGTGCCAGCAGCTTCCAGGGGGCCGACGAGCAGTACTTC.

This clonotype was observed a few times. Just one base apart from a much larger clone, this may be a read error. CDR3 in DNA: TGTGTCAGCAGCTCCCGGGACGGCCTTTCTTCTGGCTACACCTTC. Protein sequence: CVSSSRDGLSSGYTF. The chain employs TRBV7-3 and TRBJ1-2; perhaps TRBD1 as D (5 bases). Looked up from germline, CDR1 is SGHTA and CDR2 is FQGTGA. The CDR3 runs 15 residues.

The rearrangement joins TRBV19 to TRBJ1-1, with a tentative D call TRBD1 (6 bases). CDR3 length equals 16 residues. Germline V CDR1 and CDR2: LNHDA, SQIVND (reference sequence). V lost 3 bases, J lost 2 bases, and 16 bases lay in between. The CDR3, as DNA: TGTGCCAGTAGTATTGAGGGGGGGCGTCGAAACACTGAAGCTTTCTTT. Its translation: CASSIEGGRRNTEAFF.

This clonotype was seen many times. V and J are TRBV12-3 or TRBV12-4 and TRBJ2-5; no definite D call. V lost 5 bases, J lost 9 bases, and 16 bases lay in between. The CDR3 totals 13 residues. Written as DNA, the CDR3 is TGTGCCAGCAGTCCGGAAGGCCCCCTTCCCCAGTACTTC. Translation: CASSPEGPLPQYF.